Listed below are T cell receptor beta chains from one sample, sequenced in a study of B cell selection in AIRE deficiency. Only in-frame clones appear in the TCRdb table, and some are missing; sequencing was by immunoSEQ multiplex PCR. Found here are roughly 24,000 clones, around 92% of them singletons; the top ten hold around 1.1%. Material: CD4+CD25+ Tregs sorted from PBMCs. The receptors stem from a human donor in good health. Each CDR3 is given with its conserved first and last residue. Size is stated for part of the rows, as once, few or many counts, or as a class when the clone is expanded.

abundance,j_gene,v_gene,CDR3aa
NA,TRBJ2-3,TRBV7-9,CASNRQGFTDTQYF
once,TRBJ2-3,TRBV30,CAWSVAGSVADTQYF
NA,TRBJ1-1,TRBV7-3,CASSLGTNTEAFF
NA,TRBJ1-1,TRBV25-1,CASRDRFHEAFF
NA,TRBJ1-2,TRBV6-5,CASSYDRRGYGYTF
NA,TRBJ2-5,TRBV5-1,CASSRVASGGAQTQYF
medium-sized,TRBJ2-5,TRBV10-3,CAISEGGKKETQYF
NA,TRBJ2-3,TRBV5-4,CASSSGTLTDTQYF
NA,TRBJ1-5,TRBV28,CASRGVYRGNQPQHF
NA,TRBJ2-5,TRBV28,CASHTGGGYQETQYF
once,TRBJ1-1,TRBV29-1,CSVSRDRGAEAFF
NA,TRBJ2-1,TRBV5-1,CASRLAGVNEQFF
once,TRBJ1-2,TRBV10-3,CATTGGYYGYTF
once,TRBJ1-1,TRBV5-1,CASSSTQGGTEAFF
NA,TRBJ1-5,TRBV10-1,CASRGDSQSNQPQHF
once,TRBJ2-7,TRBV7-6,CASSLDILDNEQYF
NA,TRBJ2-7,TRBV7-9,CASSLTYEQYF
few,TRBJ1-1,TRBV5-1,CASSLGLVANTEAFF
NA,TRBJ1-5,TRBV27,CASSFVGGASNQPQHF
few,TRBJ1-1,TRBV27,CASSYRMNTEAFF
NA,TRBJ1-1,TRBV7-8,CASSSAAGTMSEAFF